The 17 T cell receptor beta chains below come from one sample, sequenced in a study of T cells in women clearing cervical HPV infection. Assay used: immunoSEQ multiplex PCR; TCRdb lists only in-frame clones, some missing. The sample has about 22,000 clones; the top ten hold roughly 5%. Sample: blood buffy coat. The receptors were gathered from a woman aged 18 to 75 with a cervical HPV16 infection that either progressed to CIN3+ or cleared (not recorded which).

Concerning this clone: The sequence runs out 3 residues before the end of the CDR3; the remainder is reconstructed from the germline J gene. The chain is built from TRBV7-8 and TRBJ2-3; D is perhaps TRBD2 (5 bases). The CDR3 runs 14 residues. CDR1 is SGHVS, CDR2 FQNEAQ, per germline. The CDR3 region is CASSLAVYGETQYF. The sequenced part of the CDR3 DNA is TGTGCCAGCAGCTTAGCCGTCTACGGGGAGACG.

Regarding this clone: Read sequence stops 3 residues before the CDR3 end, and the germline J gene provides the missing end. The chain links TRBV6-1 to TRBJ2-3; no definite D call. This CDR3 is 14 amino acids long. The germline V gene encodes CDR1 MNHNS and CDR2 SASEGT. Trimming left V 0 bases short and J 8 bases short, with 12 bases between. Incomplete CDR3 DNA: TGTGCCAGCAGTGAAGCGTCAGGCTCAGGTACG. Amino acids: CASSEASGSGT. In full, the CDR3 is CASSEASGSGTQYF.

In regard to this clone: The read halts 3 residues ahead of the CDR3 end, with the missing end drawn from the germline J gene. The chain couples TRBV23-1 to TRBJ1-5; D is unresolved. TRBV23-1 is an ORF; its function is uncertain. There are 15 residues in the CDR3. Trimming stripped 4 bases from V and 1 base from J, with 11 bases between. Incomplete CDR3 DNA: TGCGCCAGCAGTCGCGGCAGTTTGAGCAATCAGCCC. Its translation: CASSRGSLSNQP. The full CDR3 protein reads CASSRGSLSNQPQHF.

As regards this clone: The read halts 3 residues ahead of the CDR3 end, with the missing end drawn from the germline J gene. V and J are TRBV19 and TRBJ1-2, with 7 bases aligning to TRBD1. This CDR3 region has 12 residues. Per germline, CDR1 LNHDA and CDR2 SQIVND (reference sequence). Trimming at V came to 7 bases and at J to 5 bases, leaving 4 bases not matched to a gene. Incomplete CDR3 DNA: TGTGCCAGTACCACAGGGGATTATGGC. The encoded protein is CASTTGDYG. In full, the CDR3 is CASTTGDYGYTF.

Concerning this clone itself: The observed sequence ends 3 residues before the CDR3 terminus, with the missing tail filled in from the germline J gene. This chain links TRBV11-2 with TRBJ2-2; the match to TRBD2 covers 10 bases. J gave up 1 base and V 5 bases, and 1 base lay outside the gene matches. CDR3 length: 15 amino acids. Germline CDR1 SGHAT, CDR2 FQNNGV. The CDR3 bases that were read are TGTGCCAGCAGCCGGACTAGCGGGAACACCGGGGAG. Translation: CASSRTSGNTGE. The whole CDR3 sequence reads CASSRTSGNTGELFF.

As to this clone: The read stops 3 residues short of the end of the CDR3; the missing end is completed from the germline J gene. The rearrangement joins TRBV20-1 to TRBJ2-3; 12 bases match TRBD2. Germline CDR1 DFQATT, CDR2 SNEGSKA (reference sequence). The CDR3 is 13 amino acids. The junction had 4 bases not matched to a gene; V was cut back by 8 bases and J by 4 bases. The covered CDR3 bases are TGCAGTCAAGCTAGCGGGGGGGCAGATACG. Protein: CSQASGGADT. The entire CDR3 sequence reads CSQASGGADTQYF.

A note on this clone: The read is 3 residues too short to cover the CDR3 end, so that end is filled in from the germline J gene. The gene calls are TRBV20-1 and TRBJ2-7; TRBD2 matches 11 bases. The trim removed 0 bases at V and 6 bases at J, leaving 7 bases unmatched. Germline V gene data show CDR1 as DFQATT and CDR2 as SNEGSKA (reference sequence). The CDR3 extends over 15 amino acids. The part of the CDR3 DNA that was read is TGCAGTGCTAGAGATGGTAGCGGGAGGGCTGGCGAG. Translating gives CSARDGSGRAGE. The complete CDR3 reads CSARDGSGRAGEQYF.

To note about this clone: The CDR3 extends 3 residues past the end of the read, so its final part is completed from the germline J gene. The chain uses TRBV5-5 and TRBJ2-5; the D gene is possibly TRBD1 (5 bases). The CDR3 contains 15 residues. The V end lost 2 bases, the J end lost 3 bases, and 14 bases lay between the germline ends. Per germline, CDR1 SGHKS and CDR2 YYEKEE (reference sequence). CDR3 DNA, as far as it was read: TGTGCCAGCAGCTTCTTGGTCCAGGGCAAAGAGACC. Translation gives CASSFLVQGKET. The complete CDR3 protein is CASSFLVQGKETQYF.

Details on this clone: The read gets to within 3 residues of the CDR3 end, and the germline J gene fills in the rest. The genes are TRBV6-1 and TRBJ2-3; D is perhaps TRBD2 (7 bases). The CDR3 sequence is 15 residues long. V lost 0 bases to trimming and J lost 5 bases, with 12 bases between them. Germline V gene sequence: CDR1 MNHNS, CDR2 SASEGT. The chain's CDR3 is CASSEASGGIDTQYF. CDR3 bases read: TGTGCCAGCAGTGAAGCCTCGGGGGGCATAGATACG.

For this clone: The read terminates 3 residues before the CDR3 end, so the remaining end is supplied by the germline J gene. This chain uses TRBV7-2 with TRBJ1-2; D call uncertain. This CDR3 contains 11 residues. Germline CDR1 is SGHTA and CDR2 is FQGNSA. The CDR3 spells CASSLYYDYTF. The sequenced CDR3 bases are TGTGCCAGCAGCTTATACTACGAC. The full variable domain, with the rest looked up from reference TRBV7-2 and TRBJ1-2, is GAGVSQSPSNKVTEKGKDVELRCDPISGHTALYWYRQSLGQGLEFLIYFQGNSAPDKSGLPSDRFSAERTGGSVSTLTIQRTQQEDSAVYLCASSLYYDYTFGSGTRLTVV.

By frequency, this clone is medium-sized (0.01 to 0.1%). The read stops 3 residues short of the end of the CDR3; the missing end is completed from the germline J gene. The chain combines TRBV29-1 with TRBJ2-3; TRBD1 agrees at 10 bases. Germline V gene data show CDR1 as SQVTM and CDR2 as ANQGSEA. The V segment lost 7 bases and the J segment 3 bases; nucleotides outside the gene matches: 7. The CDR3 is 14 residues long. CDR3 bases read: TGCAGCGCAGCGACAGGGGGCGCGACAGATACG. As protein: CSAATGGATDT. The whole CDR3 reads CSAATGGATDTQYF.

A remark on this clone: Sequencing ends 3 residues short of the CDR3 end; the germline J gene provides the rest. V is TRBV5-1 and J is TRBJ2-5; TRBD2 agrees at 10 bases. V lost 4 bases to trimming and J lost 4 bases; unmatched junction nucleotides: 10. Looked up from germline, CDR1 is SGHRS and CDR2 is YFSETQ. The CDR3 spans 16 residues. The part of the CDR3 DNA that was read is TGCGCCAGCAGCCGATCCCCGGGACTAGCGCGAGAGACC. Encoded protein: CASSRSPGLARET. In full, the CDR3 reads CASSRSPGLARETQYF.

The covered CDR3 bases are TGTGCCTGGAGTCGCGAGAACTCCTACACCGGGGAG. Its translation: CAWSRENSYTGE. In full, the CDR3 is CAWSRENSYTGELFF. The chain carries TRBV30 and TRBJ2-2, with D uncertain. The read finishes 3 residues shy of the CDR3 end, and the germline J gene is used to complete it. With 2 bases removed from V and 3 bases from J, the gap between germline ends came to 13 bases. The CDR3 spans 15 residues. Germline values: CDR1 GTSNPN, CDR2 SVGIG (reference sequence).

Concerning this clone itself: The read is 3 residues too short to cover the CDR3 end, so that end is filled in from the germline J gene. The chain has TRBV5-1 and TRBJ1-1; perhaps TRBD1 as D (6 bases). Trimming cost V 2 bases and J 5 bases, with 13 bases left between them. Germline CDR1 and CDR2: SGHRS and YFSETQ. CDR3 length equals 14 residues. The sequenced CDR3 bases are TGCGCCAGCAGCTTATTGTCAGGGGAAACTGAA. Amino acids: CASSLLSGETE. The entire CDR3 reads CASSLLSGETEAFF.

On this clone: With the read ending 3 residues before the CDR3 end, the germline J gene is used to fill in that end. The genes are TRBV19 and TRBJ2-7, with D possibly being TRBD1 (6 bases). In germline, CDR1 is LNHDA, CDR2 SQIVND (reference sequence). The CDR3 is 15 residues long. Trimming took 5 bases from V and 4 from J, leaving 18 bases between them. This CDR3 is CASSLRPGHRYEQYF. CDR3 DNA (partial): TGTGCCAGTAGTCTTCGACCGGGACATCGGTACGAG.

Comments on this clone: Coverage ceases 3 residues before the CDR3 finishes, and the germline J gene fills in the end. The chain couples TRBV5-6 to TRBJ1-2; no clear D. Trimming left V 4 bases short and J 2 bases short, with 6 bases between. CDR3 length: 12 amino acids. CDR1 SGHDT and CDR2 YYEEEE come from the germline V gene. The part of the CDR3 DNA that was read is TGTGCCAGCAGCCCCGGGAACTATGGC. It yields the protein CASSPGNYG. The full-length CDR3 reads as CASSPGNYGYTF.

CDR3 residues: CSAPHMADEQYF. Partial CDR3 DNA: TGCAGTGCTCCCCACATGGCGGACGAG. The chain combines TRBV20-1 with TRBJ2-7; the D is unclear. The read terminates 3 residues ahead of where the CDR3 ends, so the germline J gene completes it. The CDR3 runs to 12 residues. V was cut by 5 bases and J by 5 bases, with 13 bases left in between. The germline V gene encodes CDR1 DFQATT and CDR2 SNEGSKA (reference sequence).